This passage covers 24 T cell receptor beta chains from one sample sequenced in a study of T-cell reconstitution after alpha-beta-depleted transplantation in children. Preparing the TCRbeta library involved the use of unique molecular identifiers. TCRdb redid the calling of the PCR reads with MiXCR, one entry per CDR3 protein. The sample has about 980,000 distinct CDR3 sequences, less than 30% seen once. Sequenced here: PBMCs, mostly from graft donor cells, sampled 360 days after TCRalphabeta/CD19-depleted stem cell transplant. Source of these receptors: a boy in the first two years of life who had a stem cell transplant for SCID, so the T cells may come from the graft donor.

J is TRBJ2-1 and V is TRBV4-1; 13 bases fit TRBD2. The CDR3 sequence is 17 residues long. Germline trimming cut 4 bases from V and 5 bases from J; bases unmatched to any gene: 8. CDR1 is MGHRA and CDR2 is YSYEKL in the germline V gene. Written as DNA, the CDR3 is TGCGCCAGCAGCCGTGGACTAGCGGGGGCCTCTAACAATGAGCAGTTCTTC. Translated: CASSRGLAGASNNEQFF.

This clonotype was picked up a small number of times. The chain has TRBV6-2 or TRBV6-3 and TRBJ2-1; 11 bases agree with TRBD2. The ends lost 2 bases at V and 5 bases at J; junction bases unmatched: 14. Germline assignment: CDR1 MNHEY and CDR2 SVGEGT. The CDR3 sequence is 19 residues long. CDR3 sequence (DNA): TGTGCCAGCAGTTACGGTTGGGGGCCGGGACTAGCGGAGAACAATGAGCAGTTCTTC. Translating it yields CASSYGWGPGLAENNEQFF.

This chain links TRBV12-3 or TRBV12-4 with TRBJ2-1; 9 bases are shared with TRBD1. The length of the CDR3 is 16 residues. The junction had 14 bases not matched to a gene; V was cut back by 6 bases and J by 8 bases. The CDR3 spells CASSPKVDRGSDEQFF. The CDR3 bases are TGTGCCAGCAGCCCGAAGGTGGACAGGGGTTCCGATGAGCAGTTCTTC.

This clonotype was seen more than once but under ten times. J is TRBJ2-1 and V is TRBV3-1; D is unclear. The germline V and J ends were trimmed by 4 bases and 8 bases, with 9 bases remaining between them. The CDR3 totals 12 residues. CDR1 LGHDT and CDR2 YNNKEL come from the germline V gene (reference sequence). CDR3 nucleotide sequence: TGTGCCAGCAGCCTCGAGCGCTATGAGCAGTTCTTC. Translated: CASSLERYEQFF.

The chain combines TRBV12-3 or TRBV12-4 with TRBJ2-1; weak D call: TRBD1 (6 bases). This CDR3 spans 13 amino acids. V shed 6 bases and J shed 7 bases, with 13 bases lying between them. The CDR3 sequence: CASRVGGQNEQFF. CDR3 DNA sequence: TGTGCCAGCAGGGTAGGGGGTCAGAATGAGCAGTTCTTC.

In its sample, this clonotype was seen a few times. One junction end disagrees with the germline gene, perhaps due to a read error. The CDR3 protein is CASSSDQGVGERFF. The CDR3 nucleotides are TGTGCCAGCAGCTCAGACCAGGGCGTTGGTGAGCGGTTCTTC. V gene TRBV9 combines with J gene TRBJ2-1, with D possibly being TRBD1 (5 bases). CDR1 and CDR2 from the germline V gene are SGDLS and YYNGEE. The CDR3 has 14 residues.

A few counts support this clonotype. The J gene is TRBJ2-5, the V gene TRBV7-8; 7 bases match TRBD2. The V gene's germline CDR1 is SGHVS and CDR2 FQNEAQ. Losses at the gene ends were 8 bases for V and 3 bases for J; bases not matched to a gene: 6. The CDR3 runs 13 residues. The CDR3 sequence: CASSGTNEETQYF. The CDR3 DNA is TGTGCCAGCTCCGGGACTAACGAAGAGACCCAGTACTTC.

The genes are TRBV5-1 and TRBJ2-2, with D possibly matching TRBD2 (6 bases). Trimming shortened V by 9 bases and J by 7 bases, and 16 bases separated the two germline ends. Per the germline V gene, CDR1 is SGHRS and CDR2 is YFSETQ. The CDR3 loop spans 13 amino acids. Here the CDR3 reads CATGGGPGGELFF. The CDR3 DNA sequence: TGCGCCACCGGGGGAGGTCCTGGCGGGGAGCTGTTTTTT.

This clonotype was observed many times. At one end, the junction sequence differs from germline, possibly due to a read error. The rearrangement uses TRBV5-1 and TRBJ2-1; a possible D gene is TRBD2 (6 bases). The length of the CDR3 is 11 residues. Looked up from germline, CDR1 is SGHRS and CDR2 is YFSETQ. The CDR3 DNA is TGTGCCAGCAGCTTAGCGGTTGAGCAGTTCTTC. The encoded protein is CASSLAVEQFF.

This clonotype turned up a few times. The CDR3 region has the DNA TGTGCCAGCAGCTTAGCCGGGGGGGGCCGTGATGAGCAGTTCTTC. Its protein is CASSLAGGGRDEQFF. The genes are TRBV7-9 and TRBJ2-1; TRBD2 aligns across 8 bases. Trimming took 0 bases from V and 8 from J; bases not matched to a gene: 6. The germline V gene has CDR1 SEHNR and CDR2 FQNEAQ (reference sequence). The CDR3 runs to 15 residues. Filled out from reference TRBV7-9 and TRBJ2-1, the complete variable domain reads DTGVSQNPRHKITKRGQNVTFRCDPISEHNRLYWYRQTLGQGPEFLTYFQNEAQLEKSRLLSDRFSAERPKGSFSTLEIQRTEQGDSAMYLCASSLAGGGRDEQFFGPGTRLTVL.

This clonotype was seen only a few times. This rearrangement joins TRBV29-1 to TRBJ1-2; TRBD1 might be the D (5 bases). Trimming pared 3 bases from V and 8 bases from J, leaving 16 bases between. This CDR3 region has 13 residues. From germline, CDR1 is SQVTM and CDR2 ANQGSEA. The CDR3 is CSVDPQGRQGYTF. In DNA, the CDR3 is TGCAGCGTTGACCCCCAGGGAAGACAAGGCTACACCTTC.

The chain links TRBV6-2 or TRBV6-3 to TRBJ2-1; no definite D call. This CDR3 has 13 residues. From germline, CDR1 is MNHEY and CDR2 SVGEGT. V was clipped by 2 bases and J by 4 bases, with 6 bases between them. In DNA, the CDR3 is TGTGCCAGCAGTTACACCGATTACAATGAGCAGTTCTTC. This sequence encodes CASSYTDYNEQFF.

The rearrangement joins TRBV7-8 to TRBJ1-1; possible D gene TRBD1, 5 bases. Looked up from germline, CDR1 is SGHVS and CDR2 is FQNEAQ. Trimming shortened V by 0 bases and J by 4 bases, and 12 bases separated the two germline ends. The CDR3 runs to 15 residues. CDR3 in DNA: TGTGCCAGCAGCTTAGCGGGGGGAATTAGCACTGAAGCTTTCTTT. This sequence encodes CASSLAGGISTEAFF.

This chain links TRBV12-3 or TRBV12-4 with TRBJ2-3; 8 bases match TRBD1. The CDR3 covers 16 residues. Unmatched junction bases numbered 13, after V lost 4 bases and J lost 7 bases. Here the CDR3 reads CASSYSGTGLLNTQYF. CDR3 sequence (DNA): TGTGCCAGCAGTTACTCCGGGACAGGCCTCTTGAATACGCAGTATTTT.

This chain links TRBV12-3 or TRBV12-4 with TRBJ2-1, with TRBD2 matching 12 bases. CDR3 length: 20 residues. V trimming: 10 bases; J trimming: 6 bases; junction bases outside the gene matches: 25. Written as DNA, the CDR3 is TGTGCCATACGGAGCCCAAAAGGACTAGCGGGGAGACTTTCGGTCAATGAGCAGTTCTTC. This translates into CAIRSPKGLAGRLSVNEQFF.

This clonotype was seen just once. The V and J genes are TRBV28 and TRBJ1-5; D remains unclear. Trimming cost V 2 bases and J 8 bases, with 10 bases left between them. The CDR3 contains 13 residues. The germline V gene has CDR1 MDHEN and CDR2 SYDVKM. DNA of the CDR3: TGTGCCAGCAGTTTACCAGAGGCTAAGCCCCAGCATTTT. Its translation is CASSLPEAKPQHF.

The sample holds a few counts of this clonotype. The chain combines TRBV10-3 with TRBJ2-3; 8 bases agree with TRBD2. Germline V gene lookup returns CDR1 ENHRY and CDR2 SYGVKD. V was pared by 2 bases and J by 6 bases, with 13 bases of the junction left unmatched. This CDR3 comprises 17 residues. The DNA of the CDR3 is TGTGCCATCAGTGAGGGCAGAAAGCGGGGGACCGCCGATACGCAGTATTTT. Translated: CAISEGRKRGTADTQYF.

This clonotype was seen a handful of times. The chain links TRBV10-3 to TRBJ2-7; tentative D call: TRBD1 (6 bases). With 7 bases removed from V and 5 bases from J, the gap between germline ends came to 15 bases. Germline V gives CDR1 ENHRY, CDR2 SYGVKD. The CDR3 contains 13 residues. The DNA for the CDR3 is TGTGCCATCAAAGGACAGTACCTAGACGAGCAGTACTTC. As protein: CAIKGQYLDEQYF.

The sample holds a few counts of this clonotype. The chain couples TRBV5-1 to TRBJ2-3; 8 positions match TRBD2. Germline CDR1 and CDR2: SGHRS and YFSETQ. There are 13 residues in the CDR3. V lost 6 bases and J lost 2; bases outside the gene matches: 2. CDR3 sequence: CASKRGNTDTQYF. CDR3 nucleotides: TGCGCCAGCAAGCGGGGGAACACAGATACGCAGTATTTT.

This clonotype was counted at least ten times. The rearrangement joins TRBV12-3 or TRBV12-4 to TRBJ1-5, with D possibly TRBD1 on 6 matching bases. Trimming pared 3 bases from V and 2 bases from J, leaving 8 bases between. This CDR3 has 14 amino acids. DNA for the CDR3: TGTGCCAGCAGTTTCGAGGGGGGCAATCAGCCCCAGCATTTT. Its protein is CASSFEGGNQPQHF.

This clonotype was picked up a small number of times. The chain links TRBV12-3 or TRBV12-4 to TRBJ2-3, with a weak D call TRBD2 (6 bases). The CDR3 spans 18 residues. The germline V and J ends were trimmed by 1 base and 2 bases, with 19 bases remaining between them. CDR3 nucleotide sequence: TGTGCCAGCAGTTTAGTAGGGCTGGTGCGGGGCCACACAGATACGCAGTATTTT. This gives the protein CASSLVGLVRGHTDTQYF.

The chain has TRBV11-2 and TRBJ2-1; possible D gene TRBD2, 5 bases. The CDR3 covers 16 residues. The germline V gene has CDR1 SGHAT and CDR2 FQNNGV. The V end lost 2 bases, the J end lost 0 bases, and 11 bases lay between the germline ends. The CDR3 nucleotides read TGTGCCAGCAGCTTATCCGGGAAAAGCTCCTACAATGAGCAGTTCTTC. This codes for CASSLSGKSSYNEQFF.

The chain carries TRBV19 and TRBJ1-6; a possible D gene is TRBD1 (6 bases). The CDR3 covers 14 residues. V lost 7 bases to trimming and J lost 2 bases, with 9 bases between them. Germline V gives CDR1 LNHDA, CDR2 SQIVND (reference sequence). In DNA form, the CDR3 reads TGTGCCAGTAAGGGGGAACCCTATAATTCACCCCTCCACTTT. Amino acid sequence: CASKGEPYNSPLHF.

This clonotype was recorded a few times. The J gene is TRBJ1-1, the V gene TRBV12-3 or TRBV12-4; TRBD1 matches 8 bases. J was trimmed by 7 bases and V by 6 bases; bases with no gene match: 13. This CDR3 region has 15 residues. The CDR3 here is CASRAGTGPFNEAFF. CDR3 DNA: TGTGCCAGCAGAGCCGGGACAGGTCCATTCAATGAAGCTTTCTTT.